One T cell receptor (beta chain) is described in this entry. Its antigen is not identified. TCRdb reprocessed the 5' RACE reads; each CDR3 protein has one entry and no DNA is given. The table lists about 210,000 distinct CDR3 sequences. Researchers collected about 2.5 ml of blood per donor. From germline, CDR1 is SNHLY and CDR2 FYNNEI. The CDR3 runs to 11 residues. The data derive from a study of monozygotic twins with inflammatory bowel disease. Study-level points and caveats: With others, IBD patients shared fewer clonotypes than healthy twins did, especially with disease activity.

The sample comprised blood. This chain connects TRBV2 to TRBJ1-1. This clonotype originated in a human donor with ulcerative colitis or Crohn's disease, or a healthy co-twin of an affected twin (not recorded which). The CDR3 here is CASRLTEEAFF.